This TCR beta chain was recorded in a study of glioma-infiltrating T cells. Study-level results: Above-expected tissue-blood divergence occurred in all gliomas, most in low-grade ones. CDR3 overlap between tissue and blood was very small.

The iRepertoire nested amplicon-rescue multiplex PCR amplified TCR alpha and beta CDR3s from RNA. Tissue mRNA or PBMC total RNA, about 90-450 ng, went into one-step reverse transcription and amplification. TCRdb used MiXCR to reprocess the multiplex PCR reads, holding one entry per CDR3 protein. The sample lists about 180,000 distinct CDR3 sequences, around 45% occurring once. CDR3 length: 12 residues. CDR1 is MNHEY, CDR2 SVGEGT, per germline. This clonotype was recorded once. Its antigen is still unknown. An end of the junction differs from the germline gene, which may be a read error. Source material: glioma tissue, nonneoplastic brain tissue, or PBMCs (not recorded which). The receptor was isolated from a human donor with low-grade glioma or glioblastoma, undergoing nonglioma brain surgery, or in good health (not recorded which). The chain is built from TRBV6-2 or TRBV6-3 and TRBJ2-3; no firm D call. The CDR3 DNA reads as TGTGCCAGATCGGCACAAGAGGATAAGCAGTATTTT. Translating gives CARSAQEDKQYF.